The rows below give T cell receptor beta chains drawn from one sample of a study of control samples from healthy donors and cancer patients. Clones were read by immunoSEQ multiplex PCR, and TCRdb kept only the in-frame ones, dropping some. The table lists roughly 100,000 clones, around 89% of them singletons, with 7.8% in the top ten. The sequenced sample was blood. Source of these receptors: a man aged 30-40 years in good health. Each CDR3 is given with its conserved first and last residue. The order of the fields is V gene, J gene, CDR3 protein.

>TRBV11-2|TRBJ1-1
CASSLVSGLKTEAFF
>TRBV2|TRBJ2-3
CARNRLDTQYF
>TRBV6-6|TRBJ2-1
CATTKGPGRGLNEQFF
>TRBV5-6|TRBJ2-2
CASSLPLQGALFF
>TRBV10-3|TRBJ1-3
CAMTLWTGWISLNTIYF
>TRBV28|TRBJ1-5
CASSSGGGGQPQHF
>TRBV2|TRBJ1-2
CASSAQGMSSLGYTF
>TRBV28|TRBJ1-2
CASSETGPNYGYTF
>TRBV24-1|TRBJ2-1
CATSAHRVPYNEQFF
>TRBV4-3|TRBJ2-7
CASSQAALGYEQYF
>TRBV21-1|TRBJ2-2
CASSLPGQGYTGELFF
>TRBV4-3|TRBJ1-6
CASSQVGYSQNSPLHF
>TRBV7-9|TRBJ2-7
CASSAVAPSYEQYF
>TRBV5-1|TRBJ2-2
CASSLLGAAGELFF
>TRBV27|TRBJ2-2
CASSFHGGAGTGELFF
>TRBV5-1|TRBJ1-4
CASRGGADEKLFF
>TRBV5-1|TRBJ1-6
CASSLEHSGGFGTLHF
>TRBV7-2|TRBJ2-7
CASSSLAGVAYEQYF
>TRBV28|TRBJ2-7
CASRSGGYEQYF
>TRBV24-1|TRBJ2-2
CATSDFWAGSTGELFF
>TRBV5-1|TRBJ2-3
CASREKAGGPHTQYF
>TRBV6-5|TRBJ1-5
CASRGQDTSNQPQHF